Listed below are T cell receptor beta chains from one sample, sequenced in a study of T cells in Graves' hyperthyroidism and ophthalmopathy. MiXCR was run by TCRdb on the multiplex PCR reads, yielding one entry per CDR3 protein. The table includes 700,000 or so distinct CDR3 sequences, about 14% detected once. The sample comprised blood. Every receptor here comes from a woman aged 50 to 60 with Graves' ophthalmopathy. Both conserved end residues are part of each CDR3. A D gene is named only where the DNA matches it firmly. The listing skips clone size in some rows; elsewhere it reads once, few, many or a size class.

CASSVVAGQDTQYF,NA,NA,TRBJ2-3,TRBV9
CASSLSTSGLGGELFF,many,TRBD2,TRBJ2-2,TRBV7-7
CAISGYRDIVTDTQYF,many,NA,TRBJ2-3,TRBV10-3
CASSGLAGCQETQYF,NA,TRBD2,TRBJ2-5,TRBV27
CATRHRASNQPQHF,NA,NA,TRBJ1-5,TRBV19
CASGGRAWEEQYF,many,TRBD2,TRBJ2-7,TRBV2
CASEGVGTDTQYF,many,NA,TRBJ2-3,TRBV28
CASSPGTGAGNEQFF,NA,TRBD1,TRBJ2-1,TRBV18
CSAARTANTEAFF,many,NA,TRBJ1-1,TRBV29-1
CASSFVAGGTDTQYF,many,TRBD2,TRBJ2-3,TRBV12-3/TRBV12-4
CASNWQNSNQPQHF,few,NA,TRBJ1-5,TRBV19
CASSGTPSYNEQFF,many,NA,TRBJ2-1,TRBV7-3
CAWSRRNTEAFF,many,NA,TRBJ1-1,TRBV30
CASSLTSSGANVLTF,many,NA,TRBJ2-6,TRBV28
CASSLELAGTQEQFF,many,TRBD2,TRBJ2-1,TRBV11-2
CASGPDGGDTQYF,few,NA,TRBJ2-3,TRBV12-5
CASSLRLADPSYEQYF,few,TRBD2,TRBJ2-7,TRBV4-2
CASSSPGTGFYEQYF,many,TRBD1,TRBJ2-7,TRBV28
CASSYGIENTIYF,NA,NA,TRBJ1-3,TRBV12-3/TRBV12-4
CSVVYNEQFF,NA,NA,TRBJ2-1,TRBV29-1
CASSLVGRGANTGELFF,few,NA,TRBJ2-2,TRBV5-1
CASSLGYTNNEQFF,many,NA,TRBJ2-1,TRBV5-1
CSAKGGNTGELFF,few,NA,TRBJ2-2,TRBV20-1
CASSYRQVTDTQYF,many,NA,TRBJ2-3,TRBV6-2/TRBV6-3
CASSLTSSEQYF,many,NA,TRBJ2-7,TRBV6-2/TRBV6-3
CAISESGGARTYNEQFF,NA,NA,TRBJ2-1,TRBV10-3
CASSQRQGSTEAFF,many,TRBD1,TRBJ1-1,TRBV27
CSAKGLAVAYEQYF,few,TRBD2,TRBJ2-7,TRBV20-1
CASSFRREAFF,few,NA,TRBJ1-1,TRBV28
CASSELWGTSYNEQFF,NA,NA,TRBJ2-1,TRBV25-1
CATSDPQGVTDTGELFF,few,NA,TRBJ2-2,TRBV24-1
CASSEASGTSGRLSYEQYF,once,TRBD2,TRBJ2-7,TRBV2
CSVASQEIYPRKLFF,NA,NA,TRBJ1-4,TRBV29-1
CASSRDRQETQYF,many,NA,TRBJ2-5,TRBV18
CAWSVLGSTDTQYF,many,NA,TRBJ2-3,TRBV30
CASSENGGNTEAFF,many,NA,TRBJ1-1,TRBV6-2/TRBV6-3
CATSRPTGGGRTQPQHF,few,TRBD1,TRBJ1-5,TRBV15
CASSDLGGFNEQYF,few,NA,TRBJ2-7,TRBV6-2/TRBV6-3
CSVEGGRAVPEAFF,NA,NA,TRBJ1-1,TRBV29-1
CAISGPLLAGGIYEQYF,many,TRBD2,TRBJ2-7,TRBV10-3
CASSSHRGQGNEQFF,many,TRBD1,TRBJ2-1,TRBV7-9
CASSSYDRPGLAGEVEQFF,NA,TRBD2,TRBJ2-1,TRBV7-3
CATSETANTEAFF,NA,NA,TRBJ1-1,TRBV24-1
CASGWGQGPQETQYF,NA,NA,TRBJ2-5,TRBV7-9
CASSQVVGGGVNEQYF,NA,NA,TRBJ2-7,TRBV4-3
CASSERTVLYEQYF,NA,NA,TRBJ2-7,TRBV2
CASSSPLAPYEQYF,once,NA,TRBJ2-7,TRBV7-9